This T cell receptor beta chain derives from a study of a mutant IDH1 vaccine in newly diagnosed glioma. The CDR3 totals 15 residues. V was shortened by 1 base and J by 7 bases, with 13 bases between the two germline ends. CDR1 and CDR2 from the germline V gene are MNHEY and SVGAGI. The method was immunoSEQ multiplex PCR; TCRdb's version includes in-frame clones alone and lacks a portion of them. The repertoire includes 30,000 to 40,000 clones, roughly 84% of them detected once, and roughly 2% sits in the top ten. As regards this clone: The target antigen is unknown.

Time point here: week 11, during vaccination. One vaccine dose held 300 ug of mutant IDH1 20-mer peptide and came with topical imiquimod. This receptor was identified in a man in his forties with glioma. The sample was PBMCs, taken from a glioma patient whose treatment included an IDH1 peptide vaccine. The rearrangement joins TRBV6-5 to TRBJ1-4, with a possible D match to TRBD1 (5 bases). The CDR3 DNA reads TGTGCCAGCAGTTACTACCAGGGAGGGAGTGAAAAACTGTTTTTT. Its translation is CASSYYQGGSEKLFF.